This T cell receptor (beta chain) was documented in a study of CD8 T cells in ankylosing spondylitis. General study findings and limits: Significantly higher representation of disease-linked clones was reported for matched ankylosing spondylitis synovial fluid.

Quantitative 5'-RACE with molecular barcodes generated TCR beta libraries. Via MiXCR, TCRdb re-called the 5' RACE reads, giving one row per CDR3 protein. Of about 160,000 distinct CDR3 sequences detected, around 8.9% appear once; the ten largest clones hold roughly 16%. V lost 4 bases and J 3 bases, leaving 10 bases between the germline ends. Germline V gene lookup returns CDR1 LGHDT and CDR2 YNNKEL (reference sequence). The length of the CDR3 is 13 residues. This clonotype was seen repeatedly, ten times or more. As yet, its antigen is unknown. The TCR originated in a female donor with ankylosing spondylitis or in good health (not recorded which). This chain uses TRBV3-1 with TRBJ2-7, with D hard to call. The sequenced sample consisted of blood, either unsorted or a sorted T cell fraction (not recorded which). CDR3 in amino acids: CASSPTLGYEQYF. CDR3 nucleotides: TGTGCCAGCAGCCCGACGCTGGGCTACGAGCAGTACTTC.